The 21 T cell receptor beta chains below come from one sample, sequenced in a study of T cell responses to AZD1222 COVID-19 vaccine. Generated by immunoSEQ multiplex PCR, the TCRdb table keeps only in-frame clones and is missing some. The sample contains around 260,000 clones, 85% to 95% of which appear only once. Sample: peripheral blood, taken on day 0 of AZD1222 vaccination. Source of these receptors: an adult in good health.

The genes are TRBV18 and TRBJ1-1; D not certain. This CDR3 has 15 residues. Per germline, CDR1 KGHSH and CDR2 LQKENI. Trimming cost V 6 bases and J 1 base, with 15 bases left between them. The CDR3 region is CASSGNGLGNTEAFF. CDR3 DNA: TGTGCCAGCTCGGGAAACGGGTTGGGGAACACTGAAGCTTTCTTT.

V is TRBV3-1 (or the pseudogene TRBV3-2) and J is TRBJ1-5; D possibly corresponds to TRBD1 (5 bases). The germline V gene has CDR1 LGHDT and CDR2 YNNKEL (reference sequence). V shed 0 bases and J shed 6 bases, with 12 bases lying between them. There are 15 residues in the CDR3. The CDR3 nucleotides are TGTGCCAGCAGCCAAGATCCGGCAGGGAGTCAGCCCCAGCATTTT. This gives the protein CASSQDPAGSQPQHF.

The chain has TRBV28 and TRBJ1-4; D is undetermined. V lost 4 bases to trimming and J lost 8 bases, with 20 bases between them. Germline V CDR1 and CDR2: MDHEN, SYDVKM. The CDR3 length is 16 residues. CDR3 sequence: CASSSSGNTRGEKLFF. CDR3 sequence (DNA): TGTGCCAGCAGTTCCTCCGGTAACACACGTGGGGAAAAACTGTTTTTT.

V gene TRBV2 combines with J gene TRBJ1-2, with a possible D match to TRBD1 (6 bases). The germline V gene has CDR1 SNHLY and CDR2 FYNNEI. The CDR3 runs 13 residues. V was trimmed by 1 base and J by 4 bases, leaving 7 bases between them. The CDR3 here is CASSEEGGYGYTF. CDR3 bases: TGTGCCAGCAGTGAAGAAGGGGGCTATGGCTACACCTTC. The whole variable domain, filled in from reference TRBV2 and TRBJ1-2, reads EPEVTQTPSHQVTQMGQEVILRCVPISNHLYFYWYRQILGQKVEFLVSFYNNEISEKSEIFDDQFSVERPDGSNFTLKIRSTKLEDSAMYFCASSEEGGYGYTFGSGTRLTVV.

Written as DNA, the CDR3 is TGCGCCAGCAGCTTTGGGACAGGGGAGGAAAAACTGTTTTTT. Its protein is CASSFGTGEEKLFF. The gene calls are TRBV5-1 and TRBJ1-4; 10 nucleotides align to TRBD1. The trim removed 2 bases at V and 8 bases at J, leaving 3 bases unmatched. The CDR3 spans 14 residues. Germline CDR1 reads SGHRS; CDR2 reads YFSETQ.

The chain uses TRBV18 and TRBJ2-1; D gene ambiguous. V was cut by 5 bases and J by 0 bases, with 8 bases left in between. Germline CDR1 reads KGHSH; CDR2 reads LQKENI. The CDR3 is 14 amino acids. The CDR3 spells CASSKVSSYNEQFF. CDR3 sequence (DNA): TGTGCCAGCTCAAAAGTTAGCTCCTACAATGAGCAGTTCTTC.

The sample holds one count of this clone. The rearrangement links TRBV4-3 to TRBJ2-2, with TRBD2 matching over 7 bases. This CDR3 region has 15 residues. Germline V gene data show CDR1 as LGHNA and CDR2 as YSLEER. J lost 7 bases, V lost 3 bases, and 8 bases had no gene match. Here the CDR3 reads CASSQYHLAGGELFF. The CDR3, as DNA: TGCGCCAGCAGCCAGTACCATTTAGCGGGCGGGGAGCTGTTTTTT.

Details on this clone: Other DNA variants within this sample encode the same CDR3. The chain links TRBV3-1 (or the pseudogene TRBV3-2) to TRBJ2-2; unclear D gene. Germline CDR1 is LGHDT and CDR2 is YNNKEL (reference sequence). CDR3 length equals 14 residues. Trimming shortened V by 4 bases and J by 0 bases, and 6 bases separated the two germline ends. Here the CDR3 reads CASSPPSNTGELFF. In DNA form, the CDR3 reads TGTGCCAGCAGCCCCCCCTCGAACACCGGGGAGCTGTTTTTT.

The gene calls are TRBV27 and TRBJ2-1; D might be TRBD1 (6 bases). Germline CDR1 and CDR2: MNHEY and SMNVEV (reference sequence). Trimming shortened V by 0 bases and J by 5 bases, and 11 bases separated the two germline ends. CDR3 length: 15 residues. The CDR3 spells CASSLSGTRNNEQFF. CDR3 coding DNA: TGTGCCAGCAGTTTATCCGGGACACGAAACAATGAGCAGTTCTTC.

V and J are TRBV5-1 and TRBJ2-7; D may be TRBD1 or TRBD2 (6 bases each). V was clipped by 0 bases and J by 7 bases, with 11 bases between them. Germline lookup yields CDR1 SGHRS and CDR2 YFSETQ. The CDR3 is made up of 13 amino acids. Here the CDR3 DNA reads TGCGCCAGCAGCTTGGACGGGGGCGGGGAGCAGTACTTC. This encodes CASSLDGGGEQYF. The full variable domain, in which reference TRBV5-1 and TRBJ2-7 provide the parts outside the CDR3, is KAGVTQTPRYLIKTRGQQVTLSCSPISGHRSVSWYQQTPGQGLQFLFEYFSETQRNKGNFPGRFSGRQFSNSRSEMNVSTLELGDSALYLCASSLDGGGEQYFGPGTRLTVT.

The chain combines TRBV29-1 with TRBJ2-7; D is possibly TRBD1 or TRBD2 (5 bases each). The V gene's germline CDR1 is SQVTM and CDR2 ANQGSEA. V shed 7 bases and J shed 4 bases, with 29 bases lying between them. This CDR3 is built from 17 residues. In DNA form, the CDR3 reads TGCAGCGCCGCAGAGGGGCAGGCACCAGGGCCGGCGTACGAGCAGTACTTC. Translated, it gives CSAAEGQAPGPAYEQYF.

This chain uses TRBV4-2 with TRBJ2-7, with 7 bases fitting TRBD2. The V gene's germline CDR1 is LGHNA and CDR2 YNFKEQ. V was pared by 0 bases and J by 0 bases, with 5 bases of the junction left unmatched. The CDR3 sequence is 16 residues long. Written as DNA, the CDR3 is TGTGCCAGCAGCCAAGACTGGCGGGACTACTCCTACGAGCAGTACTTC. Its protein product is CASSQDWRDYSYEQYF.

This rearrangement joins TRBV6-1 to TRBJ1-5; D not certain. Germline values: CDR1 MNHNS, CDR2 SASEGT. V was pared by 2 bases and J by 5 bases, with 16 bases between. The CDR3 contains 16 residues. CDR3 sequence reads: CASSEWEQAVYQPQHF. CDR3 DNA sequence: TGTGCCAGCAGTGAATGGGAGCAGGCGGTGTATCAGCCCCAGCATTTT.

The chain combines TRBV9 with TRBJ2-7, with 7 bases lining up with TRBD2. The CDR3 runs to 17 residues. Trimming removed 0 bases from V and 2 bases from J; junction bases left unmatched: 11. The germline V gene has CDR1 SGDLS and CDR2 YYNGEE. DNA of the CDR3: TGTGCCAGCAGCGTAGATGGGCGAGCGGGACCTCCCTACGAGCAGTACTTC. It yields the protein CASSVDGRAGPPYEQYF.

V is TRBV5-1 and J is TRBJ1-3; no definite D call. Germline CDR1 SGHRS, CDR2 YFSETQ. Trimming cost V 0 bases and J 2 bases, with 9 bases left between them. The length of the CDR3 is 15 residues. The CDR3 DNA reads as TGCGCCAGCAGCTTGGCCGGAGGGACTGGAAACACCATATATTTT. Protein: CASSLAGGTGNTIYF.

The chain's CDR3 is CASSQDLRAGGETQYF. The CDR3 coding sequence is TGTGCCAGCAGCCAAGATTTGAGGGCGGGAGGGGAAACGCAGTATTTT. The rearrangement uses TRBV3-1 (or the pseudogene TRBV3-2) and TRBJ2-3, with 9 bases lining up with TRBD2. The V gene end was trimmed by 0 bases and the J gene end by 9 bases; junction bases not matched to a gene: 10. CDR1 and CDR2 (germline): LGHDT, YNNKEL (reference sequence). The CDR3 consists of 16 residues.

This sequence joins TRBV5-4 and TRBJ1-1; D ambiguous. The V gene's germline CDR1 is SGHNT and CDR2 YYREEE (reference sequence). Trimming cost V 5 bases and J 6 bases, with 14 bases left between them. The CDR3 is made up of 13 amino acids. CDR3 coding DNA: TGTGCCAGCAGTGTAGGGTCCGAGCCTGAAGCTTTCTTT. It specifies CASSVGSEPEAFF.

The genes are TRBV5-4 and TRBJ2-5; 10 bases align to TRBD1. Trimming cost V 3 bases and J 2 bases; bases outside gene matches: 4. The CDR3 length is 15 residues. Germline lookup yields CDR1 SGHNT and CDR2 YYREEE (reference sequence). The CDR3 sequence: CASSSGTGAQETQYF. CDR3 nucleotide sequence: TGTGCCAGCAGCTCCGGGACAGGGGCTCAAGAGACCCAGTACTTC.

In its sample, this clone was seen once. The rearrangement joins TRBV24-1 to TRBJ2-7; D unresolved. The CDR3 totals 10 residues. The V and J ends lost 4 bases and 6 bases respectively, with 3 bases between them. Germline V gene data show CDR1 as KGHDR and CDR2 as SFDVKD. CDR3 amino acids: CATSEREQYF. Here the CDR3 DNA reads TGTGCCACCAGTGAACGCGAGCAGTACTTC.

The CDR3: CASRPDSVENTEAFF. CDR3 bases: TGTGCCAGCAGACCCGACAGTGTGGAGAACACTGAAGCTTTCTTT. The V call is TRBV5-4, the J call TRBJ1-1; a weak D match, TRBD1 (5 bases). Germline V gene lookup returns CDR1 SGHNT and CDR2 YYREEE (reference sequence). The CDR3 is 15 residues long. The V and J ends lost 5 bases and 1 base respectively, with 15 bases between them.

This clone appeared a single time. The gene calls are TRBV5-1 and TRBJ2-7; 8 positions agree with TRBD1. V lost 0 bases, J lost 0 bases, and 5 bases stayed unmatched. The germline CDR1 and CDR2 sequences are SGHRS and YFSETQ. The CDR3 loop spans 16 amino acids. CDR3 sequence: CASSLGDRFVSYEQYF. DNA for the CDR3: TGCGCCAGCAGCTTGGGGGACAGGTTCGTCTCCTACGAGCAGTACTTC. Supplemented by reference TRBV5-1 and TRBJ2-7, the full variable domain reads KAGVTQTPRYLIKTRGQQVTLSCSPISGHRSVSWYQQTPGQGLQFLFEYFSETQRNKGNFPGRFSGRQFSNSRSEMNVSTLELGDSALYLCASSLGDRFVSYEQYFGPGTRLTVT.